This T cell receptor beta chain was observed in a study of Ad26.COV2.S vaccination and SARS-CoV-2 variants. Sequencing was performed with immunoSEQ multiplex PCR; in TCRdb, only in-frame clones are kept and a portion is missing. The sample carries some 270,000 clones, roughly nine tenths recorded once. This clone was found a few times. Its antigen is as yet unknown. Germline CDR1 is MNHEY and CDR2 is SVGEGT. V lost 0 bases and J lost 1, with 6 bases in between. The CDR3 runs to 15 residues. Points from the study as a whole: It was vaccine recipients, not placebo recipients, who had the higher spike-specific TCR breadth.

Regarding treatment: roughly 19 received Ad26.COV2.S at low or high dose, single or two shots; about 5 received placebo; per-sample allocation not given. At day 63 after the first vaccine or placebo injection, samples were drawn. The starting material was peripheral blood, obtained in a trial of Ad26.COV2.S vaccine versus placebo. The gene calls are TRBV6-2 or TRBV6-3 and TRBJ2-2; D not certain. This TCR came from a person between 18 and 65 years old who received the Ad26.COV2.S COVID-19 vaccine or a placebo. The CDR3 spells CASSYSAGNTGELFF. CDR3 sequence (DNA): TGTGCCAGCAGTTACTCGGCAGGGAACACCGGGGAGCTGTTTTTT.